This is a list of T cell receptor beta chains from one sample in a study of PD-1 blockade in classical Hodgkin lymphoma. The assay was immunoSEQ multiplex PCR, and TCRdb's table has in-frame clones only and misses some. The sample consists of about 19,000 clones, 79% of them appearing once. Sequencing was performed on peripheral blood mononuclear cells (PBMCs), taken before the second cycle of nivolumab. The receptors come from a human donor with classical Hodgkin lymphoma. CDR3s include the opening cysteine and the closing phenylalanine or tryptophan. D genes are given only for firm matches. Some rows mark clone size as missing; the rest say once, few, many or name a class of expanded clone.

TRBJ2-5	TRBV5-1	.	.	TGCGCCAGCAGCCGGAGGGAGGCGGGGACGGAGACCCAGTACTTC	CASSRREAGTETQYF
TRBJ2-6	TRBV7-9	.	.	TGTGCCAGCAGCCCCAAGACAGGTGATCTGTTCTCTGGGGCCAACGTCCTGACTTTC	CASSPKTGDLFSGANVLTF
TRBJ2-2	TRBV4-1	.	.	TGCGCCAGCAGCCAAGGACCCTCAACGGGCACCGGGGAGCTGTTTTTT	CASSQGPSTGTGELFF
TRBJ2-7	TRBV11-2	TRBD1	once	TGTGCCAGCAGCTTTTCGGGACAGGTTTACGAGCAGTACTTC	CASSFSGQVYEQYF
TRBJ2-5	TRBV10-3	TRBD2	.	TGTGCCATCGTAGCGGGAGAAGGGGAGACCCAGTACTTC	CAIVAGEGETQYF
TRBJ2-7	TRBV7-6	.	.	TGTGCCAGCAGCTTCGGACAGAACTCCTACGAGCAGTACTTC	CASSFGQNSYEQYF
TRBJ1-3	TRBV27	.	.	TGTGCCAGCGGGGGATTGGCTGGAAACACCATATATTTT	CASGGLAGNTIYF
TRBJ1-2	TRBV6-5	.	.	TGTGCCAGCACAGGTTCTCGACAGTGGAGTGTTGGCTACACCTTC	CASTGSRQWSVGYTF
TRBJ1-5	TRBV6-5	TRBD1	.	TGTGCCAGCAGACGGACAGGTCGCAATCAGCCCCAGCATTTT	CASRRTGRNQPQHF
TRBJ2-3	TRBV6-4	TRBD2	.	TGTGCCAGCAGTGGCGGGACTAGCGGCACAGATACGCAGTATTTT	CASSGGTSGTDTQYF
TRBJ1-4	TRBV19	.	.	TGTGCCAGTAGTATAGAAGAAAAACTGTTTTTT	CASSIEEKLFF
TRBJ1-4	TRBV4-2	TRBD1	.	TGTGCCAGCAGCCAGGACAGGGCGAATGAAAAACTGTTTTTT	CASSQDRANEKLFF
TRBJ2-7	TRBV4-1	.	.	TGCGCCAGCAGCCTAACTCAGGAGGGGGGCGAGCAGTACTTC	CASSLTQEGGEQYF
TRBJ2-1	TRBV11-2	TRBD2	few	TGTGCCAGCAGGCCCGGGACTAGCGGGAGGATTGAGCAGTTCTTC	CASRPGTSGRIEQFF
TRBJ1-2	TRBV4-2	.	.	TGTGCCAGCAGCCAACCCCCGACAGGAGTTAATGGCTACACCTTC	CASSQPPTGVNGYTF
TRBJ1-6	TRBV4-3	.	.	TGCGCCAGCAGCCCCGAACAGGGCTATAATTCACCCCTCCACTTT	CASSPEQGYNSPLHF
TRBJ1-1	TRBV29-1	TRBD1	medium-sized	TGCAGCGTTGCTAGAGGGACAGGCGCTGAAGCTTTCTTT	CSVARGTGAEAFF
TRBJ1-2	TRBV2	TRBD1	.	TGTGCCAGCAATCGGATTGGACAGGGCTATGGCTACACCTTC	CASNRIGQGYGYTF
TRBJ2-7	TRBV6-5	TRBD1	.	TGTGCCAGCAGTGGTACAGGGGCCGAGCAGTACTTC	CASSGTGAEQYF
TRBJ2-1	TRBV27	.	.	TGTGCCAGCAGTCCGCCACCGGGGGATGAGCAGTTCTTC	CASSPPPGDEQFF
TRBJ2-7	TRBV7-6	.	.	TGTGCCAGCAGCTCGGGGACTGGATCCTACGAGCAGTACTTC	CASSSGTGSYEQYF
TRBJ2-1	TRBV12-2	.	.	TGTGCAAGTCGCTTAATTTTCGGGACTAGCTACAATGAGCAGTTCTTC	CASRLIFGTSYNEQFF
TRBJ2-7	TRBV19	.	.	TGTGCCAGTAGTCCCAGGACGGGCGAGCAGTACTTC	CASSPRTGEQYF
TRBJ1-2	TRBV19	.	once	TGTGCCAGTAGTATAGATCGGGGATATGGCTACACCTTC	CASSIDRGYGYTF
TRBJ1-2	TRBV15	TRBD1	.	TGTGCCACCAGCAGAGGAGAGGACAGGGGAGGATATGGCTACACCTTC	CATSRGEDRGGYGYTF
TRBJ1-5	TRBV12-5	.	.	TGTGCTAGTGGTTTGTCCGGGGCCCAGCCCCAGCATTTT	CASGLSGAQPQHF
TRBJ1-1	TRBV18	.	.	TGTGCCAGCTCACCAGACATGAACACTGAAGCTTTCTTT	CASSPDMNTEAFF
TRBJ2-7	TRBV7-9	TRBD2	.	TGTGCCAGCAGCTTTGGTAGCGGGAGCTCCTACGAGCAGTACTTC	CASSFGSGSSYEQYF
TRBJ2-5	TRBV9	TRBD2	.	TGTGCCAGCAGCGTAGAGCGGGGCCCGAGGGAGACCCAGTACTTC	CASSVERGPRETQYF
TRBJ1-4	TRBV15	.	few	TGTGCCACCAGCGCCAGGGAGGGCACTAATGAAAAACTGTTTTTT	CATSAREGTNEKLFF
TRBJ2-1	TRBV15	TRBD2	.	TGTGCCACCAGGTCTAGCGGGTTGGCTGAGCAGTTCTTC	CATRSSGLAEQFF
TRBJ1-4	TRBV27	.	.	TGTGCCAGCAGTTTAGAGGGTAATGAAAAACTGTTTTTT	CASSLEGNEKLFF
TRBJ2-2	TRBV18	.	once	TGTGCCAGCTCACCAGGACGGGTCACCGGGGAGCTGTTTTTT	CASSPGRVTGELFF
TRBJ2-4	TRBV27	TRBD2	.	TGTGCCAGCAGTTTATCGACTAGCTCTAAAAACATTCAGTACTTC	CASSLSTSSKNIQYF
TRBJ2-2	TRBV5-1	TRBD1	.	TGCGCCAGCAGGGATAAGACAGGGAGTGGGGAGCTGTTTTTT	CASRDKTGSGELFF
TRBJ2-7	TRBV19	.	few	TGTGCCAGCTCGGACGCGACCTACGAGCAGTACTTC	CASSDATYEQYF
TRBJ1-1	TRBV6-1	TRBD1	.	TGTGCCAGCAGCGCGACAGGGGGCACTGAAGCTTTCTTT	CASSATGGTEAFF
TRBJ2-7	TRBV28	.	.	TGTGCCAGCAGTTATGCCCAGGCGGTTGCGAGAGAGCAGTACTTC	CASSYAQAVAREQYF
TRBJ1-2	TRBV19	.	few	TGTGCCAGTACCTTTCACGGGGACGGACTCTATGGCTACACCTTC	CASTFHGDGLYGYTF
TRBJ2-7	TRBV4-3	.	.	TGCGCCAGCAGCCAAGAGAGAACGTGGACCTCCTCCTACGAGCAGTACTTC	CASSQERTWTSSYEQYF
TRBJ1-1	TRBV30	.	.	TGTGCCTGGAGTCCACGCGGCTATCTGAACACTGAAGCTTTCTTT	CAWSPRGYLNTEAFF
TRBJ2-3	TRBV7-8	.	.	TGTGCCAGCAGCTTAAACCCTAGGTCTCGCACAGATACGCAGTATTTT	CASSLNPRSRTDTQYF
TRBJ1-4	TRBV11-2	.	hyperexpanded	TGTGCCAGCAGCAAGGGGACGGGGGAAAAACTGTTTTTT	CASSKGTGEKLFF
TRBJ2-2	TRBV30	TRBD2	.	TGTGCCTGGGACGGGGGGGTAGAAACCGGGGAGCTGTTTTTT	CAWDGGVETGELFF
TRBJ1-1	TRBV6-5	.	.	TGTGCCAGCAGCATACTCCCAAAAGGGGACACTGAAGCTTTCTTT	CASSILPKGDTEAFF
TRBJ2-7	TRBV5-6	.	.	TGTGCCAGCAGCCCACCCCTAGGCAGCGGCTACGAGCAGTACTTC	CASSPPLGSGYEQYF
TRBJ1-1	TRBV6-1	.	.	TGTGCCAGCAGTGATCCCCCGAACACTGAAGCTTTCTTT	CASSDPPNTEAFF
TRBJ2-3	TRBV30	.	.	TGTGCCTGGAAGGGGACGGTGAGGTGGACGCAGTATTTT	CAWKGTVRWTQYF
TRBJ2-1	TRBV7-2	.	.	TGTGCCAGCAGCTCCGGGATCATCGCCTACAATGAGCAGTTCTTC	CASSSGIIAYNEQFF
TRBJ2-7	TRBV19	TRBD2	.	TGTGCCAGTAGTATTTACGCGGGAGGGGCCTACGAGCAGTACTTC	CASSIYAGGAYEQYF
TRBJ1-1	TRBV19	.	.	TGTGCCAGTAATTGGTCCCCTCCCTCCTTT	CASNWSPPSF
TRBJ2-3	TRBV5-6	.	.	TGTGCCAGCAGTCCAGGGGATGGGGACGATACGCAGTATTTT	CASSPGDGDDTQYF
TRBJ2-1	TRBV19	.	.	TGTGCCAGTAGTATAGGATTGAGGGGGAGGACGCACAATGAGCAGTTCTTC	CASSIGLRGRTHNEQFF
TRBJ1-1	TRBV10-3	.	.	TGTGCCATCAGTGCCCAGACAGAGAACACTGAAGCTTTCTTT	CAISAQTENTEAFF
TRBJ2-1	TRBV6-6	.	.	TGTGCCAGCAGTGCAGGGGTCCTTGGGCAGTTCTTC	CASSAGVLGQFF
TRBJ1-4	TRBV7-2	.	once	TGTGCCAGCAGCTCCAGGGTCGAGGAAAAACTGTTTTTT	CASSSRVEEKLFF
TRBJ1-5	TRBV29-1	.	.	TGCAGCGTTGACCAGGGAAACAATCAGCCCCAGCATTTT	CSVDQGNNQPQHF
TRBJ2-2	TRBV5-1	TRBD2	.	TGCGCCAGCAGTTCGGGGGAGGGCACCGGGGAGCTGTTTTTT	CASSSGEGTGELFF
TRBJ2-7	TRBV11-2	.	.	TGTGCCAGCAGCCCGCGGATGCGAACTAGCTCCTACGAGCAGTACTTC	CASSPRMRTSSYEQYF